The sequence of this T cell receptor beta chain was determined in a study of cytomegalovirus exposure and HLA in healthy donors. Although they were nominally healthy when sampled, donors likely had unrecorded immune exposures. The PCR had 60 Vbeta and 13 Jbeta primers. This table comes from immunoSEQ multiplex PCR, and its TCRdb copy is limited to in-frame clones, with some not included. The sample has more than 85,000 clones, roughly 79% seen once; the top ten hold 7.7%. The germline V gene encodes CDR1 MNHEY and CDR2 SVGAGI. CDR3 length: 14 amino acids. V was clipped by 4 bases and J by 7 bases; unmatched bases: 8.

This clonotype originated in a woman aged 45-59 years in good health and CMV-seropositive. This chain connects TRBV6-5 to TRBJ1-2; TRBD1 matches 8 bases. Sequenced: PBMCs. CDR3 loop: CASSSRQGSSGYTF. The CDR3 DNA reads TGTGCCAGCAGTTCCCGACAGGGGTCGAGTGGCTACACCTTC.